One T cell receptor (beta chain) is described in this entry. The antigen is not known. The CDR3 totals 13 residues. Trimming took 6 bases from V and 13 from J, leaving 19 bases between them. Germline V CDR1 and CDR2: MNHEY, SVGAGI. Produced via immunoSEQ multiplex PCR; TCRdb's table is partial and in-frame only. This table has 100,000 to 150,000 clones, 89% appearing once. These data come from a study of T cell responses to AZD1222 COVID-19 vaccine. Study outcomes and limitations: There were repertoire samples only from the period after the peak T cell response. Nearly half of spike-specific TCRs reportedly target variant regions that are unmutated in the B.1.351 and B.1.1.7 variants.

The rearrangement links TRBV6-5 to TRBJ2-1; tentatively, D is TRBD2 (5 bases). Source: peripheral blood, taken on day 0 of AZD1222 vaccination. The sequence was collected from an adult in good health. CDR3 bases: TGTGCCAGCAGACCCCTGACGGACTGGGGACAGTTCTTC. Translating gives CASRPLTDWGQFF.